These T cell receptor beta chains were read from a single sample in a study of blood T cell repertoires in COVID-19. Some clones are missing from TCRdb's copy, which holds only in-frame ones; the method was immunoSEQ multiplex PCR. The sample lists about 160,000 clones; around nine tenths were seen once. The specimen was peripheral blood. These receptor sequences come from a woman between 70 and 85 years old with COVID-19, enrolled during active disease. CDR3s include the opening cysteine and the closing phenylalanine or tryptophan. The order of the fields is J gene, D gene, clone size, V gene, CDR3 DNA, CDR3 protein. A D gene is named only where the DNA matches it firmly. Size is stated for part of the rows, as once, few or many counts, or as a class when the clone is expanded.

J: TRBJ1-2
D: -
size: -
V: TRBV2
DNA: TGTGCCAGCAGTGAAGCGGGCAGGTCTGGCTACACCTTC
CDR3: CASSEAGRSGYTF

J: TRBJ2-5
D: TRBD2
size: -
V: TRBV19
DNA: TGTGCCAGTAGTATCCAGGGGAGTCTAGCGGGGGGGTCGGAGACCCAGTACTTC
CDR3: CASSIQGSLAGGSETQYF

J: TRBJ2-1
D: -
size: -
V: TRBV7-8
DNA: TGTGCCAGTAGAAGCGGGCCCTCCTACAATGAGCAGTTCTTC
CDR3: CASRSGPSYNEQFF

J: TRBJ1-3
D: TRBD1
size: -
V: TRBV28
DNA: TGTGCCAGCATCCGATCACAGGGGGAGAACACCATATATTTT
CDR3: CASIRSQGENTIYF

J: TRBJ1-1
D: TRBD1
size: -
V: TRBV6-5
DNA: TGTGCCAGCAACAGGGGATCCATGAACACTGAAGCTTTCTTT
CDR3: CASNRGSMNTEAFF

J: TRBJ2-2
D: -
size: -
V: TRBV11-2
DNA: TGTGCCAGCAGCTTAGAGGAGGTTAAGAACACCGGGGAGCTGTTTTTT
CDR3: CASSLEEVKNTGELFF

J: TRBJ1-2
D: -
size: -
V: TRBV5-6
DNA: TGTGCCAGCAGCTTGCCCAGTATTGAGGGCTATGGCTACACCTTC
CDR3: CASSLPSIEGYGYTF

J: TRBJ2-1
D: TRBD1
size: -
V: TRBV6-5
DNA: TGTGCCAGCAACAGAATAGGGCAGGGGGCCGATGAGCAGTTCTTC
CDR3: CASNRIGQGADEQFF

J: TRBJ1-4
D: -
size: -
V: TRBV30
DNA: TGTGCCTGGAGAGGCAGGGTGTCTAATGAAAAACTGTTTTTT
CDR3: CAWRGRVSNEKLFF

J: TRBJ2-1
D: TRBD1
size: -
V: TRBV5-6
DNA: TGTGCCAGCAGCCGCCGACAGGGTAGCAATGAGCAGTTCTTC
CDR3: CASSRRQGSNEQFF

J: TRBJ1-5
D: TRBD1
size: -
V: TRBV7-9
DNA: TGTGCCAGAAGGACAGGGGACCAGCCCCAGCATTTT
CDR3: CARRTGDQPQHF

J: TRBJ2-2
D: TRBD1
size: once
V: TRBV5-4
DNA: TGTGCCAGCAGCTTAGTACAGGGGCACACCGGGGAGCTGTTTTTT
CDR3: CASSLVQGHTGELFF

J: TRBJ2-7
D: -
size: -
V: TRBV5-1
DNA: TGCGCCAGCAGCCCTGCTAGAAGGGAGCAGTACTTC
CDR3: CASSPARREQYF

J: TRBJ2-7
D: TRBD1
size: -
V: TRBV10-3
DNA: TGTGCCATCAGGGGGGGGACAGGGACTGTCGAGCAGTACTTC
CDR3: CAIRGGTGTVEQYF

J: TRBJ1-1
D: -
size: -
V: TRBV4-2
DNA: TGTGCCAGCAGCCTTTCACAGGCCGCGGGGACTGAAGCTTTCTTT
CDR3: CASSLSQAAGTEAFF

J: TRBJ2-1
D: TRBD2
size: -
V: TRBV19
DNA: TGTGCCAGTAGTATCCGAGGTAGCGGGGGCCAAAATTCCTACAATGAGCAGTTCTTC
CDR3: CASSIRGSGGQNSYNEQFF

J: TRBJ2-3
D: -
size: -
V: TRBV11-2
DNA: TGTGCCAGCAGCAAAAGGGGGGGCCGGGGAGATACGCAGTATTTT
CDR3: CASSKRGGRGDTQYF

J: TRBJ1-6
D: -
size: -
V: TRBV28
DNA: TGTGCCAGCAGCCGAGGGCTAAGGGTCCCCTATAATTCACCCCTCCACTTT
CDR3: CASSRGLRVPYNSPLHF

J: TRBJ1-2
D: -
size: -
V: TRBV3-1/TRBV3-2
DNA: TGTGCCAGCAGCCATGAAGACAGGTACTATGGCTACACCTTC
CDR3: CASSHEDRYYGYTF

J: TRBJ1-2
D: -
size: -
V: TRBV7-2
DNA: TGTGCCAGCAGCCCGATTGGAACAGGCGGTGGCTACACCTTC
CDR3: CASSPIGTGGGYTF

J: TRBJ2-1
D: TRBD2
size: -
V: TRBV27
DNA: TGTGCCAGCAGTTCGGGACTAGCGGGGGACTACAATGAGCAGTTCTTC
CDR3: CASSSGLAGDYNEQFF

J: TRBJ1-4
D: -
size: -
V: TRBV18
DNA: TGTGCCAGCTCACGTACAACTAATGAAAAACTGTTTTTT
CDR3: CASSRTTNEKLFF

J: TRBJ2-1
D: -
size: -
V: TRBV29-1
DNA: TGCAGCGGGGGACTTTACAATGAGCAGTTCTTC
CDR3: CSGGLYNEQFF

J: TRBJ2-3
D: -
size: -
V: TRBV5-1
DNA: TGCGCCAGCAGCTTGGAACTCGCGGATACGCAGTATTTT
CDR3: CASSLELADTQYF

J: TRBJ1-2
D: TRBD1
size: -
V: TRBV28
DNA: TGTGCCAGCAGCACGGGACAGTATGGCTACACCTTC
CDR3: CASSTGQYGYTF